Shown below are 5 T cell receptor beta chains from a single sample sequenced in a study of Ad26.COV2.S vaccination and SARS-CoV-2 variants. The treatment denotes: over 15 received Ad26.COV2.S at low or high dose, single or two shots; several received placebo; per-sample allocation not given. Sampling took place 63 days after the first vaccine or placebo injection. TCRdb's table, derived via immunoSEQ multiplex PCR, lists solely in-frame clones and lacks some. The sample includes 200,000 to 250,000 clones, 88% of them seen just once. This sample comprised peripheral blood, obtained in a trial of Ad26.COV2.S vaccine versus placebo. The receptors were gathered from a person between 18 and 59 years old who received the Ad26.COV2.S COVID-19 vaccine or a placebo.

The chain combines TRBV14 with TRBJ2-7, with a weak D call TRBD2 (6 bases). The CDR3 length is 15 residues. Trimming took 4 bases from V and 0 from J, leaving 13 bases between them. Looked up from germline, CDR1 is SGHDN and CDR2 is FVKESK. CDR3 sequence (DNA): TGTGCCAGCAGCCCCCGGGACTTAACCTCCTACGAGCAGTACTTC. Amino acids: CASSPRDLTSYEQYF.

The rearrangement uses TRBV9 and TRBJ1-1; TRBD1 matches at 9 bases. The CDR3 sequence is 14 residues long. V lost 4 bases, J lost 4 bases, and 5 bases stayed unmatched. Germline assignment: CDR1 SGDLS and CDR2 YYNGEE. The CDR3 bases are TGTGCCAGCAGCATCCAGGACAGGGGCACTGAAGCTTTCTTT. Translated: CASSIQDRGTEAFF.

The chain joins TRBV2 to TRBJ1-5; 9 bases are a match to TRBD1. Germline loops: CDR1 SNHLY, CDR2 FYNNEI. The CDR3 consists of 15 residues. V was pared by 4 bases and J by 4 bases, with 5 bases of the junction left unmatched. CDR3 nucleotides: TGTGCCAGCAGTGTGACAGGGGGGGAGAATCAGCCCCAGCATTTT. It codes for CASSVTGGENQPQHF.

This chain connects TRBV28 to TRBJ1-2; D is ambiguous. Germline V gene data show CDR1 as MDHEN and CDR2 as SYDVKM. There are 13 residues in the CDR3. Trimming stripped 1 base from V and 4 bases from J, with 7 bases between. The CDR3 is CASSLLEPYGYTF. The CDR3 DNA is TGTGCCAGCAGTTTATTAGAACCCTATGGCTACACCTTC.

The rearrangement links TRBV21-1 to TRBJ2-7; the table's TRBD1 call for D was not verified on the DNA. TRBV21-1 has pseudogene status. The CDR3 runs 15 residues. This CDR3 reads CASSKGQTSSYEQYF. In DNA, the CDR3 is TGTGCCAGCAGCAAGGGACAGACTTCCTCCTACGAGCAGTACTTC.